This paragraph reports one T cell receptor beta chain. What it binds is not known. This sample was included in a study of beta chain features in type 1 diabetes. As for the study in general: Cells sorted and examined across all samples totaled almost 110 million. General study findings and limits: There was no resolution here of whether HLA type influences TCRB rearrangement. Shortening of TCRB CDR3s, moderate but significant, appeared in all four CD4+ subsets of Type 1 diabetes patients. The study notes PCR might favor shorter templates equally in patients and controls.

Isolated RNA was reverse transcribed in full, so expressed TCRB transcripts were sequenced. Measured with immunoSEQ multiplex PCR; TCRdb has only the in-frame clones, and not every one. The sample has over 650,000 clones; over 12% are singletons. The CDR3 has 14 residues. After removal of 10 bases from V and 4 bases from J, the junction contained 7 bases not matched to a gene. CDR1 is MNHEY, CDR2 SVGAGI, per germline. The gene calls are TRBV6-5 and TRBJ2-3; TRBD2 matches at 11 bases. The source of this sequence is a man aged 18-30 years with type 1 diabetes. Sequenced input: naive CD4+ T cells from blood. The CDR3 reads CATSTSGRPDTQYF. CDR3 DNA: TGTGCCACCTCAACTAGCGGGAGACCAGATACGCAGTATTTT.